A selection of T cell receptor beta chains follows, all from one sample in a study of cytomegalovirus exposure and HLA in healthy donors. Profiled with immunoSEQ multiplex PCR; TCRdb holds only in-frame clones, not every one. The data hold around 140,000 clones, with around two thirds observed a single time. The specimen sequenced was PBMCs. The receptors come from a woman younger than 30 in good health and CMV-seronegative. The CDR3 runs from the conserved cysteine through the conserved F or W. A D gene is named only where the DNA matches it firmly. The listing skips clone size in some rows; elsewhere it reads once, few, many or a size class.

clone_size	d_call	v_call	j_call	cdr3_nt	cdr3_aa
NA	NA	TRBV5-6	TRBJ2-4	TGTGCCAGCAGTGCGGGACGGGATTTTCGGAGTCCTAAAAACATTCAGTACTTC	CASSAGRDFRSPKNIQYF
NA	NA	TRBV27	TRBJ1-6	TGTGCCAGCAGCGGTTCAAATTATTCACCCCTCCACTTT	CASSGSNYSPLHF
NA	TRBD2	TRBV5-1	TRBJ2-1	TGCGCCAGCAGCCCCACTAGCGGGGGGAAGAATGAGCAGTTCTTC	CASSPTSGGKNEQFF
NA	NA	TRBV4-1	TRBJ1-3	TGCGCCAGCAGCCAAGATAGAAAGACTGGAAACACCATATATTTT	CASSQDRKTGNTIYF
NA	NA	TRBV5-6	TRBJ2-1	TGTGCCAGCAGCTTCCGCAGGGCTCATGAGCAGTTCTTC	CASSFRRAHEQFF
NA	TRBD1	TRBV7-6	TRBJ2-7	TGTGCCAGCAGCCGTACTTTGGACAGGATCGACGAGCAGTACTTC	CASSRTLDRIDEQYF
NA	NA	TRBV7-9	TRBJ1-1	TGTGCCAGCAGCTTAGGAACAGCGAACACTGAAGCTTTCTTT	CASSLGTANTEAFF
NA	TRBD1	TRBV4-3	TRBJ1-2	TGCGCCAGCAGCCAAGAAGGGACAGGGGGATCTGGCTACACCTTC	CASSQEGTGGSGYTF
NA	NA	TRBV7-8	TRBJ2-3	TGTGCCAGCAGCTTAGACAGGGCGACAGATACGCAGTATTTT	CASSLDRATDTQYF
NA	NA	TRBV10-2	TRBJ1-2	TGCGCCAGCGGGGATGGGGGGAACTATGGCTACACCTTC	CASGDGGNYGYTF
NA	TRBD2	TRBV5-4	TRBJ2-2	TGTGCCAGCAGCTCCCAAGCGGGAGGGCGTTACACCGGGGAGCTGTTTTTT	CASSSQAGGRYTGELFF
NA	NA	TRBV10-3	TRBJ1-1	TGTGCCATCAGTGAGACCGGGTCCCAAGATATGGCTTTCTTT	CAISETGSQDMAFF
NA	NA	TRBV19	TRBJ2-1	TGTGCCAGTAGTATTCCCGGGACTCGCCTCCGGGGGCAGTTCTTC	CASSIPGTRLRGQFF
NA	NA	TRBV18	TRBJ1-5	TGTGCCAGCTCACACTCCGGGACACCGTATAGCAATCAGCCCCAGCATTTT	CASSHSGTPYSNQPQHF
NA	NA	TRBV11-3	TRBJ1-2	TGTGCCAGCAGAGAAGAGACAAGCTTGGGCTACACCTTC	CASREETSLGYTF
few	TRBD1	TRBV4-3	TRBJ2-7	TGCGCCAGCAGCCAAGGGACAGGGGAAGAGCAGTACTTC	CASSQGTGEEQYF
NA	TRBD1	TRBV5-5	TRBJ2-1	TGTGCCAGCACCCCTACAGGGGGCAATGAGCAGTTCTTC	CASTPTGGNEQFF
few	TRBD2	TRBV5-1	TRBJ2-2	TGCGCCAGCAGCTTCGGGACTAGCGGGAGGAGGAACACCGGGGAGCTGTTTTTT	CASSFGTSGRRNTGELFF
NA	TRBD1	TRBV13	TRBJ1-2	TGTGCCAGCAGCTTCTTACAGGGGCCCAACTATGGCTACACCTTC	CASSFLQGPNYGYTF
NA	NA	TRBV7-9	TRBJ1-1	TGTGCCAGCAGCTTAGAATCAGGGTCCACTGAAGCTTTCTTT	CASSLESGSTEAFF
NA	TRBD2	TRBV4-2	TRBJ2-3	TGTGCCAGCAGCCAGCGGGAGGGCCGGACAGATACGCAGTATTTT	CASSQREGRTDTQYF
NA	NA	TRBV6-5	TRBJ1-5	TGTGCCAGCCGCCGGGACACCTATCAGCCCCAGCATTTT	CASRRDTYQPQHF
few	NA	TRBV7-8	TRBJ1-5	TGTGCCAGCAGCTCCCGGGGGATAGGTAGCAATCAGCCCCAGCATTTT	CASSSRGIGSNQPQHF
NA	TRBD2	TRBV14	TRBJ2-3	TGTGCCAGCAGCCAAGATAGAAGACTAGCTCCCTTAGGTACGCAGTATTTT	CASSQDRRLAPLGTQYF
NA	NA	TRBV5-1	TRBJ2-6	TGCGCCAGCAGTAGAGGGACTGGGGCCAACGTCCTGACTTTC	CASSRGTGANVLTF
NA	NA	TRBV6-6	TRBJ2-7	TGTGCCAGCAGTTACTTTCAAGGACAAGGTCCCTACGAGCAGTACTTC	CASSYFQGQGPYEQYF
few	TRBD1	TRBV15	TRBJ2-7	TGTGCCACCAGCAGACTAGGGACAGGGACGGGGGAGCAGTACTTC	CATSRLGTGTGEQYF
NA	NA	TRBV7-8	TRBJ2-2	TGTGCCAGCAGAACATTAGCGGCGAACACCGGGGAGCTGTTTTTT	CASRTLAANTGELFF
NA	TRBD1	TRBV11-2	TRBJ2-1	TGTGCCAGCAGCTTAGGAAACACAGGGGTGGGCAATGAGCAGTTCTTC	CASSLGNTGVGNEQFF
few	TRBD2	TRBV28	TRBJ2-7	TGTGCCAGCAGGAATCGGGGGGGAGCCTACGAGCAGTACTTC	CASRNRGGAYEQYF
few	TRBD1	TRBV5-4	TRBJ2-7	TGTGCCAGCAGCTTAGGGGCAGGGGGCGCTTACGAGCAGTACTTC	CASSLGAGGAYEQYF
few	TRBD1	TRBV16	TRBJ1-5	TGTGCCAGCAGCCAATCCCCGAGGACAGGGGGCCTCCTAAGCAATCAGCCCCAGCATTTT	CASSQSPRTGGLLSNQPQHF
NA	NA	TRBV18	TRBJ2-5	TGTGCCAGCTCACCATTCCGCCAAGAGACCCAGTACTTC	CASSPFRQETQYF